This entry describes one T cell receptor beta chain. What it recognizes is unknown. The junction and the germline gene differ at one end; a read error may be behind it. The sample comes from a study of CD8+CD57+ T cells in acquired aplastic anemia. Overall study: An average of 3.2 ug of DNA was obtained from sorted CD4+ and CD8+ cells.

Whole-study findings and limits: Statistical testing detected no significant gap in CD8+ Simpson's diversity between patients and controls. Shared by patients and controls, some 29 CD8+ CDR3s were abundant in patients.

TCR beta VDJ and CDR3 were profiled, and genomic DNA was the template. One entry per CDR3 protein results from TCRdb running MiXCR on the reads. The sample has around 200,000 distinct CDR3 sequences; roughly 50% are singletons. Looked up from germline, CDR1 is SGHRS and CDR2 is YFSETQ. This CDR3 is built from 17 residues. Sequenced patients had shown CD8+CD57+ cell expansion by flow cytometry. Patients had not yet gotten any therapy when their blood was taken for sampling. This sequence joins TRBV5-1 and TRBJ1-6; a weak D match, TRBD1 (6 bases). The sequenced material came from sorted CD4+, CD8+, or CD8+CD57+ T cells (not recorded which) from PBMCs. The source of this sequence is a human donor with aplastic anemia. The DNA of the CDR3 is TGCGCCAGCAGCTTGGACCCGAACAGGGCCTATAATTCACCCCTTCACTTT. Its translation is CASSLDPNRAYNSPLHF.